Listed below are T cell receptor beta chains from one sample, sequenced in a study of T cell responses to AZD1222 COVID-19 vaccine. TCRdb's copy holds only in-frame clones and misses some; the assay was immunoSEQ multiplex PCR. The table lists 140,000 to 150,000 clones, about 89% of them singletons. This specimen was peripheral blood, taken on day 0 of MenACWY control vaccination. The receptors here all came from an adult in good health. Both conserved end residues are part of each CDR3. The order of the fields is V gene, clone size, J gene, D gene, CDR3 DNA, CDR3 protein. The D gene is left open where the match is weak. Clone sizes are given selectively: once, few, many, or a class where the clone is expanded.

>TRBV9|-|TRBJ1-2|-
TGTGCCAGCAGCGTAGCTACTACTGTTAACTATGGCTACACCTTC
CASSVATTVNYGYTF
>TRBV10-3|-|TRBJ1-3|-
TGTGCCATCAGTGAGTCGCCAGCTGGAAACACCATATATTTT
CAISESPAGNTIYF
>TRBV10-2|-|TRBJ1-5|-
TGCGCCAGCAGTGAGAGGGTGAGCGGATATCAGCCCCAGCATTTT
CASSERVSGYQPQHF
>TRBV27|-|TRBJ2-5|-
TGTGCCAGCAGTTTAGGTTTACAGGGCGGCCCGGAGACCCAGTACTTC
CASSLGLQGGPETQYF
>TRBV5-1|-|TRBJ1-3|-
TGCGCCTCCAGGGAAGGGACAACTGGAAACACCATATATTTT
CASREGTTGNTIYF
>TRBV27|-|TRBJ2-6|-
TGTGCCAGCAGTTTATTGCGAATCCGAAGCTCTGGGGCCAACGTCCTGACTTTC
CASSLLRIRSSGANVLTF
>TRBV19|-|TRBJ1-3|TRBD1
TGTGCCAGTACCTCCGTGGACAGGTTTGGAAACACCATATATTTT
CASTSVDRFGNTIYF
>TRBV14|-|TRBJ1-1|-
TGTGCCAGCAGCCAAGATGGCAACACTGAAGCTTTCTTT
CASSQDGNTEAFF
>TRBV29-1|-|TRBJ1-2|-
TGCAGCGTTGAGACAGCTATCTATGGCTACACCTTC
CSVETAIYGYTF
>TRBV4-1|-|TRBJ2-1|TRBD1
TGCGCCAGCAGCCTCCATATGGACAGGGAATTCGATGAGCAGTTCTTC
CASSLHMDREFDEQFF
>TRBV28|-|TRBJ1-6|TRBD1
TGTGCCAGCATCCTTAAGGGCCAGGGGGGTTCACCCCTCCACTTT
CASILKGQGGSPLHF
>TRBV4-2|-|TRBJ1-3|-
TGTGCCAGCAGCCTAGGACGGTCGAGCTCTGGAAACACCATATATTTT
CASSLGRSSSGNTIYF
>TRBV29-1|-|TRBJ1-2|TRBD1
TGCAGCGTTCCCCGGACAGGTCCCCTCGAGGGCTACACCTTC
CSVPRTGPLEGYTF
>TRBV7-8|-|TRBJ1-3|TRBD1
TGTGCCAGCAGCCGCCCGCGGACAGGGAAAAAATGGATAGGGGATTCGGGAAACACCATATATTTT
CASSRPRTGKKWIGDSGNTIYF
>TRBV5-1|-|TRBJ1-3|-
TGCGCCAGCAGCTTGGAGTCCTTTCTCTCTGGAAACACCATATATTTT
CASSLESFLSGNTIYF
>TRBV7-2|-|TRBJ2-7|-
TGTGCCAGCAGCCCCGATTCGGGGACCCGCTCCTACGAGCAGTACTTC
CASSPDSGTRSYEQYF
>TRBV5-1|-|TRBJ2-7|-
TGCGCCAGCAGCTTCGGGGGCCTGGGAGAGCAGTACTTC
CASSFGGLGEQYF
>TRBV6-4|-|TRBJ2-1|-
TGTGCCAGCAGTGAGCAGGCCTACAATGAGCAGTTCTTC
CASSEQAYNEQFF
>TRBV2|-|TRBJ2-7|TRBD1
TGTGCCACCAAAACGGGACAGGGGGTGGACGAGCAGTACTTC
CATKTGQGVDEQYF
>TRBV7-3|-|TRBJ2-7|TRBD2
TGTGCCAGCAGCAAGGGACTAGCTGACGAGCAGTACTTC
CASSKGLADEQYF
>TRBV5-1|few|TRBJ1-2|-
TGCGCCAGCAGCTTGCAACAGGAGCCTTTAAACTATGGCTACACCTTC
CASSLQQEPLNYGYTF
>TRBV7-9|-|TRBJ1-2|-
TGTGCCAGCAGCTTAGGTACCTTAGGCTACACCTTC
CASSLGTLGYTF
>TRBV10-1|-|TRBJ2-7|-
TGCGCCATGCTCGACAGGAACCCTTACGAGCAGTACTTC
CAMLDRNPYEQYF
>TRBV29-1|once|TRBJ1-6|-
TGCAGCGTTGCCAGGGCTCTCAATTCACCCCTCCACTTT
CSVARALNSPLHF
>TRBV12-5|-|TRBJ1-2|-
TGTGCTAGTGTTTCCTTCCCCGGTGGCTACACCTTC
CASVSFPGGYTF
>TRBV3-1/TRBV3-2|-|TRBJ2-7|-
TGTGCCAGCAGTTCACAATACGAGCAGTACTTC
CASSSQYEQYF
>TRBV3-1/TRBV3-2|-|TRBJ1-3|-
TGTGCCAGCAGTCGGGGGGGGTCCTCTGGAAACACCATATATTTT
CASSRGGSSGNTIYF
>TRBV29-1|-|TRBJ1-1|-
TGCAGCGTTGAGCAGGGGAGGACCACTGAAGCTTTCTTT
CSVEQGRTTEAFF
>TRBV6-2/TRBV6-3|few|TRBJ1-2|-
TGTGCCAGCAGTTACTTCGTCTTTCTCGTCAAGGATTCGGGCTACACCTTC
CASSYFVFLVKDSGYTF
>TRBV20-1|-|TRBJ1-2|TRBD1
TGCAGTGCCCGACAGGGGAGCTACACCTTC
CSARQGSYTF
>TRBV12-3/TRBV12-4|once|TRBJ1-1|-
TGTGCCAGCAGACACCGGGACTCTGAAGCTTTCTTT
CASRHRDSEAFF
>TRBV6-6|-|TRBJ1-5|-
TGTGCCAGCAGTCGCCCACCGGGAGATCAGCCCCAGCATTTT
CASSRPPGDQPQHF
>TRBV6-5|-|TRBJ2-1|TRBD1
TGTGCCAGCAACAAAGACAGGGGGAGCCATGAGCAGTTCTTC
CASNKDRGSHEQFF
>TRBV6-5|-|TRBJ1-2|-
TGTGCCAGCAGATTCCCAGACAGAATCTATGGCTACACCTTC
CASRFPDRIYGYTF
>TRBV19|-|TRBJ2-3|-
TGTGCCAGTAGTATAGATTGGGGAGATACGCAGTATTTT
CASSIDWGDTQYF
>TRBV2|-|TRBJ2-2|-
TGTGCCAGCAGTGAAGAACAAAGTTATTGGGGGGAGCTGTTTTTT
CASSEEQSYWGELFF
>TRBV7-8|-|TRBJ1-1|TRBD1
TGTGCCAGCAGCTTTACAGGGGTTAGGACTGAAGCTTTCTTT
CASSFTGVRTEAFF
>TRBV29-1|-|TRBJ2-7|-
TGCAGCGTTCGACAGGACCCCTACGAGCAGTACTTC
CSVRQDPYEQYF
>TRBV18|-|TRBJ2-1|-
TGTGCCAGCTCACCCGGGAATGAGCAGTTCTTC
CASSPGNEQFF
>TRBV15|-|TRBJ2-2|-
TGTGCCACCAGCACGGCAGTGAACACCGGGGAGCTGTTTTTT
CATSTAVNTGELFF
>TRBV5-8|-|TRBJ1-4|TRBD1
TGTGCCAGCAGCTACGGACAGGGAGGAAAACTGTTTTTT
CASSYGQGGKLFF
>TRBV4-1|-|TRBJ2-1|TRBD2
TGCGCCAGCAGACGGACTAGCGGGAGTTATGAGCAGTTCTTC
CASRRTSGSYEQFF
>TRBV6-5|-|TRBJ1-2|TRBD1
TGTGCCAGCAGTCAGGGGGAATACTATGGCTACACCTTC
CASSQGEYYGYTF
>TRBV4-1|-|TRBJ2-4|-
TGCGCCAGCAGCCAAGAGAACAGCTTAGCCAAAAACATTCAGTACTTC
CASSQENSLAKNIQYF
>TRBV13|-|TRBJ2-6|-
TGTGCCAGCAGCCGAACCTCCGGGACAACCATCTCTGGGGCCAACGTCCTGACTTTC
CASSRTSGTTISGANVLTF
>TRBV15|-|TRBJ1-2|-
TGTGCCACCAGCAATGACAGTAGAAATGGCTACACCTTC
CATSNDSRNGYTF
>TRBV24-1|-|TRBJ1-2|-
TGTGCCACCAGTGATTTACGGGGAGATGGCTACACCTTC
CATSDLRGDGYTF
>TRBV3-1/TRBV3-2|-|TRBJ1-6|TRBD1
TGTGCCAGCAGCCAAGGACAGGGGGCGCTGGCCCCACCCCTCCACTTT
CASSQGQGALAPPLHF
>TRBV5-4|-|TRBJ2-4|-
TGTGCCAGCAGCTCTGGAGCGACCGGACAAAACATTCAGTACTTC
CASSSGATGQNIQYF
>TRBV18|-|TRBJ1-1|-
TGTGCCAGCTCACCCTACGGGGGAGATAACACTGAAGCTTTCTTT
CASSPYGGDNTEAFF
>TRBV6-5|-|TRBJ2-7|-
TGTGCCAGCAGTTACTCTCGGGGCTCCCCCTACGAGCAGTACTTC
CASSYSRGSPYEQYF
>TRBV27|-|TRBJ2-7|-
TGTGCCAGCACCTACGAGCAGTACTTC
CASTYEQYF
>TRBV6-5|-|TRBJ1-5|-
TGTGCCAGCAATCTCAGGGGTGGACAGCCCCAGCATTTT
CASNLRGGQPQHF
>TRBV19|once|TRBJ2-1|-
TGTGCCAGTAGTATACCGGGTCGGGATGAGCAGTTCTTC
CASSIPGRDEQFF
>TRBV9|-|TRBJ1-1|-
TGTGCCAGCAGCTTACAGGGAGGGAACACTGAAGCTTTCTTT
CASSLQGGNTEAFF
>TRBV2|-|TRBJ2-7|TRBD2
TGTGCCAGCAGTGAACGACTAGCGGGAGAAAGGTTCTACGAGCAGTACTTC
CASSERLAGERFYEQYF
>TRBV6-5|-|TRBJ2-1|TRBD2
TGTGCCAGCAGTTACGAGCGGGAGTGGGATGAGCAGTTCTTC
CASSYEREWDEQFF
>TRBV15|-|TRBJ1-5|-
TGTGCCACCAGCCCCTTCGGGGGGACGAGCAATCAGCCCCAGCATTTT
CATSPFGGTSNQPQHF
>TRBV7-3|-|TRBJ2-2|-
TGTGCCAGCAGCCGACAGGCCGGGGAGCTGTTTTTT
CASSRQAGELFF